A single sample gave rise to the 20 T cell receptor beta chains below, sequenced in a study of blood T cell repertoires in COVID-19. Some clones are missing from TCRdb's copy, which holds only in-frame ones; the method was immunoSEQ multiplex PCR. The sample consists of under 400,000 clones, 90% of them appearing once. Input material: peripheral blood. The receptors originated from a man aged 18 to 35 with active or convalescent COVID-19.

This clone showed up just once. J is TRBJ1-2 and V is TRBV9; no reliable D call. From germline, CDR1 is SGDLS and CDR2 YYNGEE. V dropped 3 bases and J dropped 4 bases, with 13 bases sitting between them. The CDR3 is 14 residues long. This CDR3 reads CASSEAERPYGYTF. The CDR3 bases are TGTGCCAGCAGCGAGGCGGAACGGCCCTATGGCTACACCTTC.

This rearrangement joins TRBV18 to TRBJ1-1, with D hard to call. CDR3 size: 13 residues. CDR1 and CDR2 from the germline V gene are KGHSH and LQKENI. Trimming pared 5 bases from V and 0 bases from J, leaving 7 bases between. The CDR3 sequence is CASSSYLNTEAFF. The CDR3 nucleotides read TGTGCCAGCTCATCTTACTTGAACACTGAAGCTTTCTTT.

The chain couples TRBV6-5 to TRBJ2-7, with 12 bases that match TRBD2. The CDR3 loop spans 14 amino acids. V shed 5 bases, J shed 6 bases, and the junction held 5 bases outside the gene matches. Germline-derived CDR1 and CDR2 are MNHEY and SVGAGI. CDR3 sequence (DNA): TGTGCCAGCAGTACCTGGACTAGCGGGACCGAGCAGTACTTC. Protein product: CASSTWTSGTEQYF.

J is TRBJ1-5 and V is TRBV7-8; 9 bases line up with TRBD1. Unmatched junction bases numbered 10, after V lost 5 bases and J lost 2 bases. Germline lookup yields CDR1 SGHVS and CDR2 FQNEAQ. The length of the CDR3 is 17 residues. CDR3: CASSPEYRGLGNQPQHF. The CDR3 DNA reads as TGTGCCAGCAGCCCAGAATACAGGGGGCTTGGCAATCAGCCCCAGCATTTT.

The chain uses TRBV10-3 and TRBJ2-1; 11 bases map to TRBD2. With V trimmed by 6 bases and J by 0 bases, 4 bases remained unmatched. CDR3 length equals 16 residues. Per the germline V gene, CDR1 is ENHRY and CDR2 is SYGVKD. DNA of the CDR3: TGTGCCATCAGGGGGACTAGCGGTAGCTCCTACAATGAGCAGTTCTTC. It specifies CAIRGTSGSSYNEQFF.

V and J are TRBV11-3 and TRBJ2-1; D may be TRBD2 (6 bases). Trimming removed 1 base at V and 9 bases at J, with 7 bases between. The CDR3 runs 12 residues. Germline V gene sequence: CDR1 SGHNT, CDR2 YENEEA. The CDR3 DNA reads as TGTGCCAGCAGCTTAGGGGGAGGTGAGCAGTTCTTC. It encodes CASSLGGGEQFF.

The chain employs TRBV15 and TRBJ1-2; unclear D gene. V was trimmed by 1 base and J by 2 bases, leaving 8 bases between them. The CDR3 totals 14 residues. Germline lookup yields CDR1 LNHNV and CDR2 YYDKDF (reference sequence). The CDR3 sequence is CATSRVGGNYGYTF. Here the CDR3 DNA reads TGTGCCACCAGCAGAGTTGGCGGGAACTATGGCTACACCTTC.

The table lists this clone with a count of one. The chain is built from TRBV27 and TRBJ2-7; TRBD1 might be the D (5 bases). Per the germline V gene, CDR1 is MNHEY and CDR2 is SMNVEV (reference sequence). The CDR3 has 15 residues. V shed 0 bases and J shed 2 bases, with 11 bases lying between them. In DNA form, the CDR3 reads TGTGCCAGCAGTTTATCGGTGACAGTCCCCTACGAGCAGTACTTC. It is translated as CASSLSVTVPYEQYF.

V is TRBV28 and J is TRBJ2-2; TRBD1 is a possible D gene (6 bases). V lost 6 bases, J lost 1 base, and 6 bases lay in between. Germline V gene data show CDR1 as MDHEN and CDR2 as SYDVKM. CDR3 length: 13 amino acids. The DNA of the CDR3 is TGTGCCAGCAGGACAGGGAACACCGGGGAGCTGTTTTTT. It is translated as CASRTGNTGELFF. The full variable domain, its missing parts supplied by reference TRBV28 and TRBJ2-2, is DVKVTQSSRYLVKRTGEKVFLECVQDMDHENMFWYRQDPGLGLRLIYFSYDVKMKEKGDIPEGYSVSREKKERFSLILESASTNQTSMYLCASRTGNTGELFFGEGSRLTVL.

J is TRBJ2-2 and V is TRBV5-1; the match to TRBD2 covers 8 bases. The germline CDR1 and CDR2 sequences are SGHRS and YFSETQ. J gave up 3 bases and V 2 bases, and 3 bases lay outside the gene matches. The CDR3 is made up of 15 amino acids. The DNA for the CDR3 is TGCGCCAGCAGCTTAACTAGCGGACACACCGGGGAGCTGTTTTTT. Amino acid sequence: CASSLTSGHTGELFF.

The chain joins TRBV19 to TRBJ1-2; the D gene is possibly TRBD1 (5 bases). This CDR3 has 16 residues. Trimming left V 4 bases short and J 13 bases short, with 28 bases between. Germline CDR1 reads LNHDA; CDR2 reads SQIVND (reference sequence). CDR3 bases: TGTGCCAGTAGTAATTCGGGGACTGCCCGAATATCCTCCGGCACCTTC. Its translation is CASSNSGTARISSGTF.

The rearrangement joins TRBV6-5 to TRBJ2-3; the D is unclear. Germline V gene sequence: CDR1 MNHEY, CDR2 SVGAGI. The CDR3 has 13 amino acids. Deletions cut 2 bases from V and 5 bases from J, with 8 bases between. For the CDR3, the DNA is TGTGCCAGCAGTTACCCCTCCGGAGATACGCAGTATTTT. Protein sequence: CASSYPSGDTQYF.

This chain links TRBV14 with TRBJ1-2; unclear D gene. V was clipped by 0 bases and J by 8 bases, with 10 bases between them. CDR1 SGHDN and CDR2 FVKESK come from the germline V gene. The CDR3 runs 13 residues. CDR3 sequence reads: CASSQDAREGYTF. The CDR3 coding sequence is TGTGCCAGCAGCCAAGACGCGAGGGAGGGCTACACCTTC.

The chain's CDR3 is CASSTDRGLNGYTF. CDR3 DNA sequence: TGTGCCAGCAGTACGGACAGGGGTCTTAATGGCTACACCTTC. The chain couples TRBV28 to TRBJ1-2, with 9 bases matching TRBD1. Germline values: CDR1 MDHEN, CDR2 SYDVKM. V lost 5 bases and J lost 6; bases outside the gene matches: 7. The CDR3 consists of 14 residues.

The V call is TRBV28, the J call TRBJ2-5; 11 bases map to TRBD1. V dropped 6 bases and J dropped 2; count of bases not matched to a gene: 5. This CDR3 has 15 residues. The germline V gene has CDR1 MDHEN and CDR2 SYDVKM. Here the CDR3 DNA reads TGTGCCAGCAGCCAGGACAGGGGGCCGCAAGAGACCCAGTACTTC. Translated: CASSQDRGPQETQYF.

The chain has TRBV5-4 and TRBJ2-1; TRBD1 agrees at 7 bases. CDR3 length: 15 residues. The germline CDR1 and CDR2 sequences are SGHNT and YYREEE (reference sequence). The trim removed 2 bases at V and 7 bases at J, leaving 9 bases unmatched. The CDR3 nucleotides read TGTGCCAGCAGCTTTCCGGGACAGCTGGGGAATGAGCAGTTCTTC. Translation: CASSFPGQLGNEQFF.

This clone was detected once. The V gene is TRBV9, the J gene TRBJ1-2, with D tentatively TRBD1 (6 bases). Trimming removed 0 bases from V and 8 bases from J, with 14 bases in between. Germline-derived CDR1 and CDR2 are SGDLS and YYNGEE. CDR3 length: 14 residues. The CDR3 nucleotides read TGTGCCAGCAGCGTAGAGCGACAGGCTTTCGGCTACACCTTC. It is translated as CASSVERQAFGYTF.

The rearrangement joins TRBV19 to TRBJ1-6, with 9 bases lining up with TRBD1. CDR1 and CDR2 (germline): LNHDA, SQIVND (reference sequence). The trim removed 10 bases at V and 8 bases at J, leaving 12 bases unmatched. The CDR3 loop spans 15 amino acids. The CDR3 protein is CAIEVGQGKDSPLHF. CDR3 in DNA: TGTGCCATAGAGGTGGGACAGGGTAAAGATTCACCCCTCCACTTT.

The chain is built from TRBV9 and TRBJ2-2; D is ambiguous. This CDR3 contains 12 residues. CDR1 is SGDLS and CDR2 is YYNGEE in the germline V gene. Trimming stripped 1 base from V and 6 bases from J, with 4 bases between. CDR3 DNA sequence: TGTGCCAGCAGCGTATATGCCGGGGAGCTGTTTTTT. This translates into CASSVYAGELFF.

The chain is built from TRBV3-1 (or the pseudogene TRBV3-2) and TRBJ1-5; 7 bases match TRBD1. Trimming at V came to 4 bases and at J to 4 bases, leaving 10 bases not matched to a gene. The CDR3 has 16 amino acids. The germline CDR1 and CDR2 sequences are LGHDT and YNNKEL (reference sequence). The CDR3 is CASSPAKGAGNQPQHF. The DNA of the CDR3 is TGTGCCAGCAGCCCCGCTAAGGGGGCTGGTAATCAGCCCCAGCATTTT.